A selection of T cell receptor beta chains follows, all from one sample in a study of shared clonotypes between healthy human individuals. Using immunoSEQ multiplex PCR, the repertoire was profiled, and TCRdb retains in-frame clones only, with some absent. This repertoire shows some 500,000 clones, roughly four fifths found once; its top ten account for about 12%. Sequenced: PBMCs. These receptors all stem from a woman between 40 and 55 years old in good health. Some clones in this sample may be carry-over from other donors' samples. Each CDR3 is given with its conserved first and last residue. Fields, in order: D gene, V gene, clone size, J gene, CDR3 protein, CDR3 DNA. D genes are given only for firm matches. Only part of the rows carry a size: once, few, many, or a class if the clone is expanded.

NA,TRBV27,NA,TRBJ2-1,CASSFTQGHEQFF,TGTGCCAGCAGTTTCACGCAGGGACATGAGCAGTTCTTC
NA,TRBV7-2,NA,TRBJ2-5,CASSQDGEVKTQYF,TGCGCCAGCAGCCAAGATGGGGAGGTAAAGACCCAGTACTTC
NA,TRBV15,NA,TRBJ2-5,CATKLDSQETQYF,TGTGCCACCAAGTTGGACAGCCAAGAGACCCAGTACTTC
NA,TRBV7-2,NA,TRBJ2-3,CASSAWGTSTDTQYF,TGTGCCAGCAGCGCATGGGGGACTAGCACAGATACGCAGTATTTT
NA,TRBV4-1,many,TRBJ1-5,CASTRTGVLGQPQHF,TGCGCCAGCACCCGAACCGGGGTTCTGGGTCAGCCCCAGCATTTT
NA,TRBV30,NA,TRBJ1-2,CAWDSTLTGYTF,TGTGCCTGGGATTCCACTTTAACTGGCTACACCTTC
NA,TRBV15,few,TRBJ2-2,CATSFRPGLGELFF,TGTGCCACCAGCTTCCGTCCAGGGCTCGGGGAGCTGTTTTTT
NA,TRBV7-9,NA,TRBJ1-1,CASSLAGQMNTEAFF,TGTGCCAGCAGCTTAGCTGGACAGATGAACACTGAAGCTTTCTTT
NA,TRBV7-7,NA,TRBJ2-2,CASSTTTAGNTGELFF,TGTGCCAGCAGCACCACCACAGCGGGGAACACCGGGGAGCTGTTTTTT
NA,TRBV5-6,once,TRBJ2-1,CASSLALGEQFF,TGTGCCAGCAGCTTGGCGCTTGGTGAGCAGTTCTTC
NA,TRBV30,NA,TRBJ2-7,CAWSVRRVPYEQYF,TGTGCCTGGAGTGTCAGACGAGTCCCCTACGAGCAGTACTTC
TRBD2,TRBV29-1,NA,TRBJ2-1,CSVDALPGRYNEQFF,TGCAGCGTTGATGCACTGCCCGGGAGGTACAATGAGCAGTTCTTC
NA,TRBV7-9,NA,TRBJ2-3,CASSNLMDITDTQYF,TGTGCCAGCAGCAACCTGATGGACATCACAGATACGCAGTATTTT
NA,TRBV5-1,NA,TRBJ2-1,CASSLGYGDNEQFF,TGCGCCAGCAGCTTGGGCTATGGGGACAATGAGCAGTTCTTC
NA,TRBV30,NA,TRBJ1-2,CAWSINGGYGYTF,TGTGCCTGGAGTATAAATGGGGGCTATGGCTACACCTTC
TRBD2,TRBV7-7,NA,TRBJ2-1,CASSVTTGGEQFF,TGTGCCAGCAGCGTTACTACGGGGGGTGAGCAGTTCTTC
NA,TRBV28,NA,TRBJ2-1,CASSETGSSYNEQFF,TGTGCCAGCAGTGAAACAGGAAGCTCCTACAATGAGCAGTTCTTC
NA,TRBV6-5,once,TRBJ1-5,CASSGDANQPQHF,TGTGCCAGCAGTGGCGACGCCAATCAGCCCCAGCATTTT
NA,TRBV28,NA,TRBJ2-2,CASSTPLGEMNTGELFF,TGTGCCAGCAGTACCCCGCTCGGAGAAATGAACACCGGGGAGCTGTTTTTT
TRBD1,TRBV6-1,NA,TRBJ2-3,CASSQDRDTDTQYF,TGTGCCAGCAGTCAAGACAGGGATACAGATACGCAGTATTTT
NA,TRBV7-9,NA,TRBJ1-2,CASSLAGLQRGYGYTF,TGTGCCAGCAGCTTAGCCGGGCTCCAGCGGGGCTATGGCTACACCTTC
NA,TRBV4-2,NA,TRBJ2-2,CASSQDLDPSTGELFF,TGTGCCAGCAGCCAAGATTTAGACCCATCCACCGGGGAGCTGTTTTTT
NA,TRBV2,few,TRBJ2-7,CASSTTVSYEQYF,TGTGCCAGCAGTACGACGGTCTCCTACGAGCAGTACTTC
NA,TRBV30,NA,TRBJ1-1,CAWRPRVNTEAFF,TGTGCCTGGAGGCCGAGAGTGAACACTGAAGCTTTCTTT